Sequencing of this T cell receptor (beta chain) was carried out in a study of post-analysis software for immune sequencing data. Looking at the study overall: Multiple sclerosis in the patients followed relapsing-remitting, secondary progressive and progressive-relapsing courses.

Study-wide points: A significant reduction in normalized Chao1 diversity was observed in multiple sclerosis patients versus controls. Pronounced co-clustering by F measure was evident among identically batched samples. The study found TRBV5-6, TRBV5-1 and TRBV20-1 among roughly 5 TRBV segments more frequent in patients than controls.

Trimming removed 0 bases at V and 6 bases at J, with 12 bases between. This CDR3 contains 14 residues. Per the germline V gene, CDR1 is SGHAT and CDR2 is FQNNGV. This clonotype was counted between two and nine times. The antigen is not known. Researchers reported that TCR beta cDNA libraries carried unique molecular identifiers. Each batch of about 0.85 to 10 million T cells produced roughly 0.5 million cDNA molecules. TCRdb re-analysed the PCR reads in MiXCR, keeping a single row per CDR3 protein. In the table there are approximately 360,000 distinct CDR3 sequences, approximately 33% of which are singletons.

This chain connects TRBV11-2 to TRBJ2-7; D gene unclear. The clonotype was recovered from a girl aged 5-17 years with multiple sclerosis. The sample consisted of blood. This chain's CDR3 is CASSLDRPLAEQYF. The CDR3 DNA sequence: TGTGCCAGCAGCTTAGATCGCCCCCTGGCCGAGCAGTACTTC.